The 16 T cell receptor beta chains below were found in one sample sequenced in a study of T cell changes during pregnancy in multiple sclerosis. Generated by immunoSEQ multiplex PCR, the TCRdb table keeps only in-frame clones and is missing some. The sample records around 57,000 clones, approximately 92% being singletons. The specimen comprised CD4+ T cells from peripheral blood mononuclear cells, sampled in the third trimester of pregnancy. The receptors originated from a female donor with multiple sclerosis, enrolled in a pregnancy study.

The V gene is TRBV5-4, the J gene TRBJ2-7; tentatively, D is TRBD1 (5 bases). Trimming shortened V by 5 bases and J by 5 bases, and 14 bases separated the two germline ends. This CDR3 has 13 amino acids. The germline V gene encodes CDR1 SGHNT and CDR2 YYREEE (reference sequence). The CDR3 DNA follows: TGTGCCAGCAGTGCTCAGGGCAGGGACGAGCAGTACTTC. Protein product: CASSAQGRDEQYF.

The chain's CDR3 is CAISEGGVGPYEQYF. CDR3 nucleotides: TGTGCCATCAGTGAAGGGGGGGTCGGACCCTACGAGCAGTACTTC. V is TRBV10-3 and J is TRBJ2-7, with D maybe TRBD2 (7 bases). Per germline, CDR1 ENHRY and CDR2 SYGVKD. The CDR3 runs to 15 residues. Between the trimmed V and J ends, which lost 3 bases and 2 bases, there was a span of 14 bases.

CDR3 in DNA: TGTGCCAGCAGTGACAGGTTCCCCTACGAGCAGTACTTC. Encoded protein: CASSDRFPYEQYF. This chain joins TRBV2 and TRBJ2-7; D remains unclear. V was cut by 3 bases and J by 2 bases, with 8 bases left in between. Looked up from germline, CDR1 is SNHLY and CDR2 is FYNNEI. The CDR3 extends over 13 amino acids.

This sequence joins TRBV9 and TRBJ1-5; TRBD1 might be the D (6 bases). This CDR3 has 17 amino acids. The V and J ends lost 4 bases and 0 bases respectively, with 17 bases between them. CDR1 and CDR2 from the germline V gene are SGDLS and YYNGEE. CDR3 coding DNA: TGTGCCAGCAGCCCCACGGGGGGGCTTTATAGCAATCAGCCCCAGCATTTT. This encodes CASSPTGGLYSNQPQHF.

The chain uses TRBV5-1 and TRBJ1-1, with 9 bases aligning to TRBD1. The germline V gene has CDR1 SGHRS and CDR2 YFSETQ. This CDR3 region has 15 residues. After removal of 2 bases from V and 4 bases from J, the junction contained 6 bases not matched to a gene. In DNA, the CDR3 is TGCGCCAGCAGCTTACGGACAGGGGTGGGCACTGAAGCTTTCTTT. Encoded protein: CASSLRTGVGTEAFF. Supplemented by reference TRBV5-1 and TRBJ1-1, the full variable domain reads KAGVTQTPRYLIKTRGQQVTLSCSPISGHRSVSWYQQTPGQGLQFLFEYFSETQRNKGNFPGRFSGRQFSNSRSEMNVSTLELGDSALYLCASSLRTGVGTEAFFGQGTRLTVV.

The genes are TRBV13 and TRBJ1-1, with D perhaps matching TRBD1 (5 bases). Per germline, CDR1 PRHDT and CDR2 FYEKMQ (reference sequence). Trimming shortened V by 7 bases and J by 3 bases, and 15 bases separated the two germline ends. The CDR3 loop spans 14 amino acids. CDR3 region: CASKTGGWDTEAFF. In nucleotides, the CDR3 is TGTGCCAGCAAAACGGGGGGTTGGGACACTGAAGCTTTCTTT.

CDR3 residues: CATIRTSGVQETQYF. The CDR3 DNA is TGTGCCACCATTCGGACTAGCGGGGTACAAGAGACCCAGTACTTC. The chain is built from TRBV28 and TRBJ2-5, with 12 bases fitting TRBD2. The CDR3 totals 15 residues. J lost 2 bases, V lost 10 bases, and 8 bases had no gene match. Per germline, CDR1 MDHEN and CDR2 SYDVKM.

The chain is built from TRBV28 and TRBJ2-1; D remains ambiguous. Germline V lookup: CDR1 MDHEN, CDR2 SYDVKM. The V end was cut by 3 bases, the J end by 5 bases, with 8 bases between. The CDR3 loop spans 13 amino acids. As DNA, the CDR3 is TGTGCCAGCAGTTTGGGCATCAACAATGAGCAGTTCTTC. Translating gives CASSLGINNEQFF.

The V gene is TRBV18, the J gene TRBJ1-3; D might be TRBD1 (5 bases). The germline V and J ends were trimmed by 4 bases and 0 bases, with 10 bases remaining between them. There are 15 residues in the CDR3. Germline V gene data show CDR1 as KGHSH and CDR2 as LQKENI. The CDR3 DNA follows: TGTGCCAGCTCACGACAGACAGTCTCTGGAAACACCATATATTTT. The encoded protein is CASSRQTVSGNTIYF.

The J gene is TRBJ2-2, the V gene TRBV5-1; 9 bases map to TRBD2. Germline V CDR1 and CDR2: SGHRS, YFSETQ. Germline trimming cut 4 bases from V and 7 bases from J; bases unmatched to any gene: 5. The CDR3 contains 14 residues. The CDR3 sequence is CASSLGLAIGELFF. CDR3 bases: TGCGCCAGCAGCCTCGGACTAGCGATCGGGGAGCTGTTTTTT.

The chain uses TRBV9 and TRBJ2-2, with a possible D match to TRBD2 (6 bases). Germline V gene sequence: CDR1 SGDLS, CDR2 YYNGEE. Trimming removed 3 bases from V and 0 bases from J, with 9 bases in between. The CDR3 runs to 15 residues. Here the CDR3 reads CASSARGANTGELFF. The DNA for the CDR3 is TGTGCCAGCAGCGCGCGGGGCGCGAACACCGGGGAGCTGTTTTTT.

The chain carries TRBV5-1 and TRBJ1-3; TRBD1 agrees at 7 bases. V trimming: 2 bases; J trimming: 4 bases; junction bases outside the gene matches: 3. The CDR3 loop spans 14 amino acids. Germline assignment: CDR1 SGHRS and CDR2 YFSETQ. CDR3: CASSLTGEGNTIYF. As DNA, the CDR3 is TGCGCCAGCAGCTTAACAGGGGAGGGAAACACCATATATTTT.

The rearrangement uses TRBV6-1 and TRBJ1-6, with D possibly matching TRBD1 (5 bases). Germline V lookup: CDR1 MNHNS, CDR2 SASEGT. The CDR3 has 14 amino acids. Trimming removed 1 base from V and 7 bases from J, with 8 bases in between. In DNA, the CDR3 is TGTGCCAGCAGTGAAGGGGGCGGAAATTCACCCCTCCACTTT. The encoded protein is CASSEGGGNSPLHF.

This chain links TRBV6-1 with TRBJ2-1; a possible D gene is TRBD1 (6 bases). The length of the CDR3 is 15 residues. Per the germline V gene, CDR1 is MNHNS and CDR2 is SASEGT. V lost 7 bases and J 3 bases, leaving 16 bases between the germline ends. The CDR3, as DNA: TGTGCCAGCACTTTTGGGCAGGGGCGCTACAATGAGCAGTTCTTC. Translation: CASTFGQGRYNEQFF.

J is TRBJ2-2 and V is TRBV7-9; TRBD2 matches 13 bases. CDR3 size: 17 residues. Germline V CDR1 and CDR2: SEHNR, FQNEAQ (reference sequence). J lost 5 bases, V lost 6 bases, and 9 bases had no gene match. This CDR3 reads CASRPGLAGVGTGELFF. DNA for the CDR3: TGTGCCAGCAGACCCGGACTAGCGGGAGTCGGGACCGGGGAGCTGTTTTTT.

This chain connects TRBV5-6 to TRBJ2-3, with 10 bases that match TRBD2. The CDR3 runs 18 residues. The trim removed 6 bases at V and 0 bases at J, leaving 13 bases unmatched. Germline V gene lookup returns CDR1 SGHDT and CDR2 YYEEEE. This chain's CDR3 is CASTPAYSGGSSTDTQYF. The CDR3 DNA reads as TGTGCCAGCACCCCTGCTTATAGCGGGGGGTCTAGCACAGATACGCAGTATTTT. The entire variable domain, with the rest obtained from reference TRBV5-6 and TRBJ2-3, is as follows: DAGVTQSPTHLIKTRGQQVTLRCSPKSGHDTVSWYQQALGQGPQFIFQYYEEEERQRGNFPDRFSGHQFPNYSSELNVNALLLGDSALYLCASTPAYSGGSSTDTQYFGPGTRLTVL.